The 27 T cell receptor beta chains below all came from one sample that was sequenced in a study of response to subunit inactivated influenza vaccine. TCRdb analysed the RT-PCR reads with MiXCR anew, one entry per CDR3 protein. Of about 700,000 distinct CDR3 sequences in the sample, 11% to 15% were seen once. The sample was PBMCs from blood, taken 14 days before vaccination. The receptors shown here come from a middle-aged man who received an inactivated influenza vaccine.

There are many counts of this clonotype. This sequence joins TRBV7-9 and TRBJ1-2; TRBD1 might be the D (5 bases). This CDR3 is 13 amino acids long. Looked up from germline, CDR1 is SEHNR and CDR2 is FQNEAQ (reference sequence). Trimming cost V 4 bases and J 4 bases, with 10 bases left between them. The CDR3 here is CASSSQGTYGYTF. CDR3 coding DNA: TGTGCCAGCAGCTCTCAGGGAACCTATGGCTACACCTTC.

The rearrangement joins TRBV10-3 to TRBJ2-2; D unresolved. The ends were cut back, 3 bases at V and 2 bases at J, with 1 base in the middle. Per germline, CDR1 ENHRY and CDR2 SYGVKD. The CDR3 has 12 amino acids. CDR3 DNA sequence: TGTGCCATCAGTGAAAACACCGGGGAGCTGTTTTTT. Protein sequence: CAISENTGELFF.

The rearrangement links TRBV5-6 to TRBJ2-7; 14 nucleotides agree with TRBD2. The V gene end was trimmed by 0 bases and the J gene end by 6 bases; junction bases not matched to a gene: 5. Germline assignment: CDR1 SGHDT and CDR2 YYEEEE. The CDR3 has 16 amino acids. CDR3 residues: CASSLGLAGGLSEQYF. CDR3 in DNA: TGTGCCAGCAGCTTGGGACTAGCGGGAGGGCTATCCGAGCAGTACTTC. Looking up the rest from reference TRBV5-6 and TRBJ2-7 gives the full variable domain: DAGVTQSPTHLIKTRGQQVTLRCSPKSGHDTVSWYQQALGQGPQFIFQYYEEEERQRGNFPDRFSGHQFPNYSSELNVNALLLGDSALYLCASSLGLAGGLSEQYFGPGTRLTVT.

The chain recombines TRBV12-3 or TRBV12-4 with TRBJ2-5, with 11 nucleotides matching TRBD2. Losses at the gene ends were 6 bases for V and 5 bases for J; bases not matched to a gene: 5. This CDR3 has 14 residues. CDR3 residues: CASRISGGAETQYF. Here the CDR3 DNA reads TGTGCCAGCAGAATTAGCGGGGGGGCGGAGACCCAGTACTTC.

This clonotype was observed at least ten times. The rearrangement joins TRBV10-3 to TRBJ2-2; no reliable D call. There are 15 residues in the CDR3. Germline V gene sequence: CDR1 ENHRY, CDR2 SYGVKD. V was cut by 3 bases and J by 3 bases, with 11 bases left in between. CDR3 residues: CAISELSGYTGELFF. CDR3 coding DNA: TGTGCCATCAGTGAACTGTCCGGGTACACCGGGGAGCTGTTTTTT.

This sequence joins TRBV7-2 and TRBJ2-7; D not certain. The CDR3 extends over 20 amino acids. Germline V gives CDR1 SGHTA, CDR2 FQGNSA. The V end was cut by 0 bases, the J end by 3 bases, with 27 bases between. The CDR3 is CASSLAPAVAYSPHIYEQYF. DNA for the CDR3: TGTGCCAGCAGCTTAGCGCCGGCCGTAGCCTATTCACCCCACATCTACGAGCAGTACTTC.

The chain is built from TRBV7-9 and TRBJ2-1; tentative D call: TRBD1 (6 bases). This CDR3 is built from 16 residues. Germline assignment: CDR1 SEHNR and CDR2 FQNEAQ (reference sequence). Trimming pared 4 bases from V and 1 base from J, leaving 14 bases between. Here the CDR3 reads CASSWPQGPSYNEQFF. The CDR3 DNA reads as TGTGCCAGCAGCTGGCCACAGGGACCTTCCTACAATGAGCAGTTCTTC.

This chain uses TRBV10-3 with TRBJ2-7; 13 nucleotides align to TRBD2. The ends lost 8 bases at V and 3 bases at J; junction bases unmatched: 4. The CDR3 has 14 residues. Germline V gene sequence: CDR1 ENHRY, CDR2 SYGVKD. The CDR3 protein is CAIRRTSGGYEQYF. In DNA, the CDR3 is TGTGCCATCCGGCGGACTAGCGGGGGCTACGAGCAGTACTTC.

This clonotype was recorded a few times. The CDR3 region is CASSLKAGSYEQYF. CDR3 DNA sequence: TGTGCCAGCAGCTTAAAGGCGGGGTCCTACGAGCAGTACTTC. V usage is TRBV7-3 and J usage is TRBJ2-7; D may be TRBD2 (6 bases). CDR3 length: 14 residues. Trimming removed 1 base at V and 1 base at J, with 8 bases between. Germline V gene sequence: CDR1 SGHTA, CDR2 FQGTGA. The variable domain in full, completed from reference TRBV7-3 and TRBJ2-7, reads GAGVSQTPSNKVTEKGKYVELRCDPISGHTALYWYRQSLGQGPEFLIYFQGTGAADDSGLPNDRFFAVRPEGSVSTLKIQRTERGDSAVYLCASSLKAGSYEQYFGPGTRLTVT.

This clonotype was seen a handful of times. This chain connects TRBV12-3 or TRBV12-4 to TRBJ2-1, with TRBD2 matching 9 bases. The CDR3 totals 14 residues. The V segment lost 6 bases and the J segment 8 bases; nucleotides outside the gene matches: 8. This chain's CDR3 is CASRNPGLAYEQFF. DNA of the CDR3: TGTGCCAGCAGGAACCCGGGACTAGCCTATGAGCAGTTCTTC.

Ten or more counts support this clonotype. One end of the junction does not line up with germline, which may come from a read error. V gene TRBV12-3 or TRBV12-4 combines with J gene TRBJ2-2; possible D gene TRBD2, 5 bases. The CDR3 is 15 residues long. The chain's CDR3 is CASSFGGPNTGELFF. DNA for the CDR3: TGCGCCAGCAGCTTTGGAGGACCGAACACCGGGGAGCTGTTTTTT.

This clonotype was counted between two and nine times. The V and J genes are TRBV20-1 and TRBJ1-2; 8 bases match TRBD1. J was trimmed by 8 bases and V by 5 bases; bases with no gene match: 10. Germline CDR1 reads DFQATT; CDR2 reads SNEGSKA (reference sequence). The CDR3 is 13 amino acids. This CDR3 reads CSAPPGQGQGYTF. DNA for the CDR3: TGCAGTGCTCCACCTGGACAGGGCCAAGGCTACACCTTC.

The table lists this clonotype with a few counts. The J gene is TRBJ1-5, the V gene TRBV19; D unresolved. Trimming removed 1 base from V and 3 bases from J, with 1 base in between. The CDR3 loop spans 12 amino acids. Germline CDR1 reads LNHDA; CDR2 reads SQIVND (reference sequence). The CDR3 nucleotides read TGTGCCAGTAGTATAGCCAATCAGCCCCAGCATTTT. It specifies CASSIANQPQHF.

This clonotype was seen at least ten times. CDR3 residues: CASSSLTGTYREQYF. The CDR3, as DNA: TGCGCCAGCAGCTCCCTGACAGGCACCTATCGCGAGCAGTACTTC. J is TRBJ2-7 and V is TRBV5-1; tentative D call: TRBD1 (6 bases). Germline V gives CDR1 SGHRS, CDR2 YFSETQ. The CDR3 extends over 15 amino acids. V shed 3 bases and J shed 6 bases, with 19 bases lying between them. Variable domain in full (rest from reference TRBV5-1 and TRBJ2-7): KAGVTQTPRYLIKTRGQQVTLSCSPISGHRSVSWYQQTPGQGLQFLFEYFSETQRNKGNFPGRFSGRQFSNSRSEMNVSTLELGDSALYLCASSSLTGTYREQYFGPGTRLTVT.

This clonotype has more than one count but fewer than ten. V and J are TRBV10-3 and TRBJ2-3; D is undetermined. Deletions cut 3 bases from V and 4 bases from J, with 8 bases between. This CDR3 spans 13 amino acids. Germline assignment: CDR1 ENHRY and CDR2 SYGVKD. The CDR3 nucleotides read TGTGCCATCAGTGATCATGGGGCAGATACGCAGTATTTT. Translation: CAISDHGADTQYF.

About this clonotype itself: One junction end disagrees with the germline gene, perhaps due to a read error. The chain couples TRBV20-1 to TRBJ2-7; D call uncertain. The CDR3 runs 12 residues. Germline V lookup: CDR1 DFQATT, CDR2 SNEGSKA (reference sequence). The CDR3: CSARESSYEQYF. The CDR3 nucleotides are TGCAGTGCCAGAGAGAGCAGCTACGAGCAGTACTTC.

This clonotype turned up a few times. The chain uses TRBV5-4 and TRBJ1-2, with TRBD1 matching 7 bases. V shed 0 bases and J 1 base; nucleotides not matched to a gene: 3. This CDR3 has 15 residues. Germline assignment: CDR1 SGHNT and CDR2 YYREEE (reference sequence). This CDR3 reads CASSLVGQDNYGYTF. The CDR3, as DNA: TGTGCCAGCAGCTTGGTTGGACAGGATAACTATGGCTACACCTTC.

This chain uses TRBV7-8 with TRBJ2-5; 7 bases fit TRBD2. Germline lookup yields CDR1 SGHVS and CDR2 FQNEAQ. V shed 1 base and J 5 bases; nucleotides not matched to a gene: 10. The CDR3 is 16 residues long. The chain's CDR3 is CASSLGYGGSHETQYF. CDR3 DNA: TGTGCCAGCAGCTTAGGTTACGGCGGGAGTCACGAGACCCAGTACTTC.

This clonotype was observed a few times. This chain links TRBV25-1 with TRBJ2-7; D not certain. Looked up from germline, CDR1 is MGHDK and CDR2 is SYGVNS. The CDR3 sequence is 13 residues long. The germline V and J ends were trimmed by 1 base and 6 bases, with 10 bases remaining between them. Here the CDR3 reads CASSELTAGEQYF. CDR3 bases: TGTGCCAGCAGTGAATTAACGGCCGGCGAGCAGTACTTC.

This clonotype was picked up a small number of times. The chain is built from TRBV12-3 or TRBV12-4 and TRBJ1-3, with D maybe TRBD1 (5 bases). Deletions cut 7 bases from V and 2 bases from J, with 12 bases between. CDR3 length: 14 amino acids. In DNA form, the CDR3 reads TGTGCCAGCAACTACGGGGGGACTGGAAACACCATATATTTT. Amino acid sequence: CASNYGGTGNTIYF.

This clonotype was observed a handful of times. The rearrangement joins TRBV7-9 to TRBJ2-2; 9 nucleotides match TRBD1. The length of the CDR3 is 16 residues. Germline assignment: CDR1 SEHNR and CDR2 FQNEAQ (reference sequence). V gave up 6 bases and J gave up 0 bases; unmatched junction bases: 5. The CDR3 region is CASRPNRGPNTGELFF. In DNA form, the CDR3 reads TGTGCCAGCAGACCCAACAGGGGGCCGAACACCGGGGAGCTGTTTTTT.

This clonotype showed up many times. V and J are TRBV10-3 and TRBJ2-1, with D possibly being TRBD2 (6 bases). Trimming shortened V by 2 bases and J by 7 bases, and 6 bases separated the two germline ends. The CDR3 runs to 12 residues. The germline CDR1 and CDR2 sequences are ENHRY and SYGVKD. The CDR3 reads CAISEGGNEQFF. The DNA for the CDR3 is TGTGCCATCAGTGAGGGAGGGAATGAGCAGTTCTTC.

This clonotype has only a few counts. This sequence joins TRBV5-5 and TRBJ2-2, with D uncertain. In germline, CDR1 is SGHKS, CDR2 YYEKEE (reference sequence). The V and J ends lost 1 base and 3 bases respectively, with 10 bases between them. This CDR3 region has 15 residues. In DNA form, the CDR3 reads TGTGCCAGCAGCTTGCACGTCGGAGACACCGGGGAGCTGTTTTTT. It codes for CASSLHVGDTGELFF.

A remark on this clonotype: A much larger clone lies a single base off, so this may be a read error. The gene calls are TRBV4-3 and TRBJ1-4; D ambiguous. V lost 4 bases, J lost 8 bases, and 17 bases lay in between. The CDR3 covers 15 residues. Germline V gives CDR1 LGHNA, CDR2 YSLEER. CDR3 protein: CASSRDWADKEKLFF. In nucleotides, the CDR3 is TGCGCCAGCAGCCGAGATTGGGCAGACAAAGAAAAACTGTTTTTT.

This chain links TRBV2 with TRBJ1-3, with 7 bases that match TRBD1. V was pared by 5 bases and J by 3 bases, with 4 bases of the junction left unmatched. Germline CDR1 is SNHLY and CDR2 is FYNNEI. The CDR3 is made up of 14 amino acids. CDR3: CASSMTGNGNTIYF. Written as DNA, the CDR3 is TGTGCCAGCAGTATGACAGGGAATGGAAACACCATATATTTT.

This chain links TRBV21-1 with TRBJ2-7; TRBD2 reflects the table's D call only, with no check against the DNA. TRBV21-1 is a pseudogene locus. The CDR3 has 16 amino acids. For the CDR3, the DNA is TGTGCCAGCAGCAAAGCGAAAACTAGCGGGACCTACGAGCAGTACTTC. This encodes CASSKAKTSGTYEQYF.

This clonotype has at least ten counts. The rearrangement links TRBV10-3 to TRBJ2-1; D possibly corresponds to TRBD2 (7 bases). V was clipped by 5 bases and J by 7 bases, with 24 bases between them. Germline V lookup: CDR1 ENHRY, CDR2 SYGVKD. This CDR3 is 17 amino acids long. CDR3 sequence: CAISTAGAPFRRNEQFF. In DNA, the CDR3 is TGTGCCATCAGTACCGCGGGGGCCCCATTTCGACGGAATGAGCAGTTCTTC.